The text below deals with one TCR beta chain. The data originate from a study of blood T cell repertoires in COVID-19. Study at large: Samples of COVID-19 (acute and convalescent) were obtained from the United States, Italy and Spain.

The table came from immunoSEQ multiplex PCR; TCRdb's copy has only in-frame clones and leaves some out. The sample holds approximately 59,000 clones, roughly three quarters seen once. The CDR3 has 12 residues. Trimming took 7 bases from V and 5 from J, leaving 11 bases between them. Sequencing was performed on peripheral blood. The chain employs TRBV12-3 or TRBV12-4 and TRBJ1-1, with unresolved D. This clonotype was obtained from a man at least 80 years old with acute or convalescent COVID-19. CDR3 sequence: CASTPRGTEAFF. Written as DNA, the CDR3 is TGTGCCAGCACCCCTCGAGGGACTGAAGCTTTCTTT.